One sample yielded the 8 T cell receptor beta chains listed below, sequenced in a study of T-cell reconstitution after alpha-beta-depleted transplantation in children (dated by TCRdb to 2016 to 2017). Per the publication, the treatment or condition label means: allogeneic hematopoietic cell transplantation with graft depleted of TCRalphabeta T cells and CD19 B cells. Receptors were amplified or captured by PCR. The reads were generated on an Illumina HiSeq 2500. TCR libraries were prepared with molecular barcoding, using unique molecular identifiers to normalize TCRbeta repertoire quantification. TCRdb cleaned the public reads at Q25 with fastp, built clones with MiXCR and kept in-frame beta chains. Rows with one shared CDR3 protein collapse into an entry with the most common genes and DNA. This sample comprises a few hundred thousand distinct CDR3 sequences, roughly 43% of them detected only once. The ten largest clones represent 27% of the sample.

The sequencing used PBMCs, collected before TCRalphabeta/CD19-depleted stem cell transplant. Source of these receptors: a girl aged 2 to 10 with aplastic anemia, due to receive a stem cell transplant.

This clonotype has a count of ten or more. The chain has TRBV5-1 and TRBJ2-2; the D gene could be TRBD1 or TRBD2 (5 bases each). Germline V gene sequence: CDR1 SGHRS, CDR2 YFSETQ. The CDR3 covers 16 residues. V lost 0 bases and J 1 base, leaving 10 bases between the germline ends. The CDR3 nucleotides are TGCGCCAGCAGCTTGGCGGGGACGGTGAACACCGGGGAGCTGTTTTTT. Translation: CASSLAGTVNTGELFF.

This chain uses TRBV29-1 with TRBJ2-3; 8 positions match TRBD1. The CDR3 spans 12 residues. The germline CDR1 and CDR2 sequences are SQVTM and ANQGSEA. Trimming cost V 8 bases and J 5 bases; bases outside gene matches: 6. For the CDR3, the DNA is TGCAGCTCGTACGACAGGGGAGATACGCAGTATTTT. The encoded protein is CSSYDRGDTQYF.

This clonotype occurred many times. The rearrangement links TRBV12-3 or TRBV12-4 to TRBJ2-7; 12 nucleotides match TRBD2. There are 16 residues in the CDR3. The ends lost 5 bases at V and 5 bases at J; junction bases unmatched: 10. CDR3 loop: CASSGQLLAGGNEQYF. Written as DNA, the CDR3 is TGTGCCAGCAGTGGACAGCTACTAGCGGGAGGTAACGAGCAGTACTTC.

The rearrangement joins TRBV20-1 to TRBJ2-7; weak D call: TRBD1 (6 bases). With 5 bases removed from V and 0 bases from J, the gap between germline ends came to 11 bases. Germline CDR1 and CDR2: DFQATT and SNEGSKA (reference sequence). The CDR3 is 13 residues long. The CDR3 loop reads CSASETGSYEQYF. The CDR3 DNA is TGCAGTGCTTCGGAGACAGGCTCCTACGAGCAGTACTTC.

The gene calls are TRBV5-1 and TRBJ2-2, with 11 nucleotides matching TRBD1. The CDR3 runs 15 residues. Germline V gene data show CDR1 as SGHRS and CDR2 as YFSETQ. Trimming removed 9 bases from V and 2 bases from J; junction bases left unmatched: 6. The CDR3 loop reads CATTGTGGNTGELFF. CDR3 DNA sequence: TGCGCCACCACCGGGACAGGGGGTAACACCGGGGAGCTGTTTTTT.

This clonotype came up many times. V gene TRBV11-2 combines with J gene TRBJ2-2; D gene uncertain. Germline V lookup: CDR1 SGHAT, CDR2 FQNNGV. There are 14 residues in the CDR3. Trimming removed 3 bases from V and 7 bases from J, with 12 bases in between. Here the CDR3 DNA reads TGTGCCAGCAGCTTGAGGACCCAACACGGGGAGCTGTTTTTT. Protein product: CASSLRTQHGELFF.

This clonotype was seen only a few times. This chain connects TRBV24-1 to TRBJ2-7, with 10 bases matching TRBD1. Germline V gene lookup returns CDR1 KGHDR and CDR2 SFDVKD. CDR3 length equals 17 residues. V lost 8 bases to trimming and J lost 1 base; unmatched junction nucleotides: 13. The CDR3 DNA sequence: TGTGCCACCACCGCCGGGACAGGGGTTTTGGTTTCCTACGAGCAGTACTTC. It encodes CATTAGTGVLVSYEQYF.

The V call is TRBV25-1, the J call TRBJ2-2; D is unclear. Germline CDR1 MGHDK, CDR2 SYGVNS. V shed 0 bases and J shed 9 bases, with 8 bases lying between them. CDR3 size: 13 residues. As DNA, the CDR3 is TGTGCCAGCAGTGAATATATCGACCGGGAGCTGTTTTTT. As protein: CASSEYIDRELFF.